This is a list of T cell receptor beta chains from one sample in a study of human T cells and chemical hapten exposure. Using its own MiXCR run on the RACE reads, TCRdb lists one record per CDR3 protein. The sample holds about 90,000 distinct CDR3 sequences, around 9.9% seen once. The starting material was whole blood, obtained in connection with sensitization to the hapten diphenylcyclopropenone (DPC). The receptors here all came from a woman in her twenties or thirties with alopecia areata. Some clones in this sample may be carry-over from other donors' samples. Each CDR3 is given with its conserved first and last residue. Fields, in order: J gene, V gene, CDR3 length, CDR3 protein.

>TRBJ2-2|TRBV6-5|13
CASSYRLGGELFF
>TRBJ2-6|TRBV6-1|15
CASTGTDSGANVLTF
>TRBJ2-3|TRBV20-1|18
CSARKTSGGTTSTDTQYF
>TRBJ1-3|TRBV6-2/TRBV6-3|15
CATSDRSSSGNTIYF
>TRBJ2-4|TRBV19|12
CATTQGSGIQYF
>TRBJ2-2|TRBV27|18
CASSAGQYMGLNTGELFF
>TRBJ2-2|TRBV29-1|15
CSVKNPGQRTGELFF
>TRBJ1-1|TRBV11-2|13
CASSLGVNTEAFF
>TRBJ1-2|TRBV6-5|18
CASSYSRMGQGRYYGYTF
>TRBJ2-5|TRBV29-1|15
CSVAIPGLAAETQYF
>TRBJ1-1|TRBV4-3|14
CASSQVSKNTEAFF
>TRBJ1-4|TRBV19|15
CASNQGIATNEKLFF
>TRBJ1-2|TRBV28|13
CASSSLQGLGYTF
>TRBJ1-6|TRBV7-2|14
CASSRDRGGSPLHF
>TRBJ2-7|TRBV10-3|15
CAISDLTTGAYEQYF
>TRBJ2-7|TRBV18|14
CASSPEGQVFEQYF
>TRBJ2-5|TRBV29-1|13
CSVATGIGETQYF
>TRBJ1-2|TRBV7-9|10
CASGIDGYTF
>TRBJ2-3|TRBV5-6|14
CASTGPAPPDTQYF
>TRBJ2-3|TRBV5-1|13
CASSPVGSDTQYF
>TRBJ2-1|TRBV18|14
CASSPPNSYNEQFF
>TRBJ2-5|TRBV28|14
CASSLFATSETQYF
>TRBJ1-1|TRBV29-1|13
CSVDKGSDTEAFF
>TRBJ2-5|TRBV29-1|13
CSVPGFPQETQYF
>TRBJ1-5|TRBV29-1|13
CSAQGASNQPQHF
>TRBJ1-5|TRBV5-5|14
CASSSFLGNQPQHF
>TRBJ1-5|TRBV5-6|14
CASSLRDSNQPQHF
>TRBJ2-2|TRBV4-1|15
CASSRWTGATGELFF
>TRBJ2-3|TRBV24-1|11
CATSDTDTQYF